A single sample is the source of the 16 T cell receptor beta chains below, sequenced in a study of neoadjuvant nivolumab and ipilimumab in lung cancer (dated by TCRdb to 2018 to 2021). This specimen's time point label, interpreted: at surgical resection after neoadjuvant nivolumab +/- ipilimumab. The library was produced with the immunoSEQ multiplex PCR assay. This immuneACCESS table, as held by TCRdb, lists in-frame sequences with V and J called but not all clones. Of the missing ones, under half trace to an unresolved V gene in checked studies; the others have no known cause. This sample holds more than 15,000 clones; around three quarters were observed only once. The ten largest account for roughly 9.1% of the sample. Sequenced here: tumor tissue, sampled after neoadjuvant nivolumab, alone or with ipilimumab, at or shortly before surgery. Receptors were obtained from an adult with non-small cell lung cancer.

The rearrangement uses TRBV5-1 and TRBJ1-2; a weak D match, TRBD1 (6 bases). V lost 3 bases and J lost 2, with 11 bases in between. The V gene's germline CDR1 is SGHRS and CDR2 YFSETQ. The CDR3 is 14 residues long. The CDR3 protein is CASSSKQGNYGYTF. Written as DNA, the CDR3 is TGCGCCAGCAGCTCTAAACAGGGCAACTATGGCTACACCTTC.

V and J are TRBV7-9 and TRBJ1-3; D is ambiguous. The CDR3 loop spans 15 amino acids. The V and J ends lost 4 bases and 3 bases respectively, with 13 bases between them. Germline loops: CDR1 SEHNR, CDR2 FQNEAQ (reference sequence). CDR3 sequence: CASSSSGSFGNTIYF. The CDR3 bases are TGTGCCAGCAGCTCCTCGGGCTCGTTTGGAAACACCATATATTTT.

The chain is built from TRBV14 and TRBJ2-7; D uncertain. The CDR3 totals 13 residues. Trimming removed 7 bases from V and 3 bases from J, with 13 bases in between. CDR1 is SGHDN and CDR2 is FVKESK in the germline V gene. CDR3 bases: TGTGCCAGCATTCGCCTTAACCACTACGAGCAGTACTTC. It translates to CASIRLNHYEQYF.

The rearrangement links TRBV5-1 to TRBJ2-7, with 11 bases aligning to TRBD1. CDR1 and CDR2 from the germline V gene are SGHRS and YFSETQ. Germline trimming cut 4 bases from V and 3 bases from J; bases unmatched to any gene: 6. CDR3 size: 15 residues. CDR3 residues: CASSKRTGGDYEQYF. In DNA form, the CDR3 reads TGCGCCAGCAGCAAAAGGACAGGGGGCGACTACGAGCAGTACTTC.

The CDR3 is CASSESDNEQFF. The DNA for the CDR3 is TGCGCCAGCAGTGAATCCGACAATGAGCAGTTCTTC. V and J are TRBV10-1 and TRBJ2-1; D gene unclear. Germline V gives CDR1 WNHNN, CDR2 SYGVQD (reference sequence). The CDR3 sequence is 12 residues long. The germline V and J ends were trimmed by 3 bases and 5 bases, with 5 bases remaining between them.

The chain couples TRBV18 to TRBJ1-1; 9 bases map to TRBD1. The CDR3 runs to 17 residues. After removal of 3 bases from V and 0 bases from J, the junction contained 8 bases not matched to a gene. CDR1 is KGHSH and CDR2 is LQKENI in the germline V gene. CDR3 sequence reads: CASSPQGQGAVNTEAFF. CDR3 coding DNA: TGTGCCAGCTCACCGCAGGGACAGGGTGCCGTGAACACTGAAGCTTTCTTT.

The rearrangement uses TRBV5-5 and TRBJ1-1; 7 bases are shared with TRBD1. After removal of 5 bases from V and 6 bases from J, the junction contained 13 bases not matched to a gene. Germline-derived CDR1 and CDR2 are SGHKS and YYEKEE (reference sequence). The CDR3 spans 15 residues. This CDR3 reads CASSPNPGQVPEAFF. The DNA of the CDR3 is TGTGCCAGCAGTCCCAATCCCGGACAGGTCCCTGAAGCTTTCTTT.

This chain joins TRBV4-1 and TRBJ2-2, with a tentative D call TRBD1 (6 bases). V was trimmed by 6 bases and J by 5 bases, leaving 7 bases between them. Germline CDR1 and CDR2: MGHRA and YSYEKL. The CDR3 has 12 residues. The CDR3 bases are TGCGCCAGCAGTCAGGGGACCGGGGAGCTGTTTTTT. Translated: CASSQGTGELFF.

The chain links TRBV27 to TRBJ2-5; D is tentatively TRBD1 or TRBD2 (5 bases each). With 5 bases removed from V and 7 bases from J, the gap between germline ends came to 14 bases. The length of the CDR3 is 13 residues. Germline CDR1 reads MNHEY; CDR2 reads SMNVEV (reference sequence). The CDR3 bases are TGTGCCAGCAGTCAGGGAGATCCGGTGACCCAGTACTTC. Residues: CASSQGDPVTQYF.

V gene TRBV7-2 combines with J gene TRBJ2-7; unclear D gene. Per the germline V gene, CDR1 is SGHTA and CDR2 is FQGNSA. The CDR3 consists of 15 residues. Trimming removed 1 base at V and 2 bases at J, with 12 bases between. The CDR3 DNA reads TGTGCCAGCAGCTTAGGGATAGACCTCACCTACGAGCAGTACTTC. Protein: CASSLGIDLTYEQYF.

V and J are TRBV4-1 and TRBJ1-5; D remains ambiguous. The CDR3 loop spans 15 amino acids. CDR1 is MGHRA, CDR2 YSYEKL, per germline. The germline V and J ends were trimmed by 4 bases and 3 bases, with 13 bases remaining between them. CDR3: CASSPSASLNQPQHF. The CDR3, as DNA: TGCGCCAGCAGCCCCAGTGCCAGCCTCAATCAGCCCCAGCATTTT.

The rearrangement links TRBV9 to TRBJ2-7; 8 bases agree with TRBD1. With 4 bases clipped from V and 8 bases from J, the junction kept 14 bases outside the gene matches. The CDR3 extends over 15 amino acids. Germline V lookup: CDR1 SGDLS, CDR2 YYNGEE. CDR3 DNA sequence: TGTGCCAGCAGCCCGCGACAGGGGATCCTTGGCCAGCAGTACTTC. Residues: CASSPRQGILGQQYF.

The V gene is TRBV6-5, the J gene TRBJ1-1, with 8 bases fitting TRBD1. V was pared by 6 bases and J by 4 bases, with 7 bases of the junction left unmatched. This CDR3 comprises 14 residues. Germline V lookup: CDR1 MNHEY, CDR2 SVGAGI. The CDR3 protein is CASRDRARSTEAFF. The CDR3 DNA reads as TGTGCCAGCAGGGACAGGGCTCGGAGCACTGAAGCTTTCTTT.

V and J are TRBV5-1 and TRBJ1-6; D is ambiguous. The CDR3 loop spans 12 amino acids. Germline values: CDR1 SGHRS, CDR2 YFSETQ. V lost 2 bases to trimming and J lost 7 bases, with 4 bases between them. CDR3 sequence (DNA): TGCGCCAGCAGCTTCGGGAATTCACCCCTCCACTTT. It codes for CASSFGNSPLHF.

Notes on this clone: One junction end disagrees with the germline gene, perhaps due to a read error. CDR3 sequence (DNA): TGTGCCAGCACCGATAGCAATCGGCCCCAGCATTTT. Translating it yields CASTDSNRPQHF. The chain carries TRBV6-6 and TRBJ1-5; no firm D call. The CDR3 sequence is 12 residues long. Looked up from germline, CDR1 is MNHNY and CDR2 is SVGAGI (reference sequence).

The chain combines TRBV5-1 with TRBJ2-2, with a possible D match to TRBD1 (5 bases). Germline CDR1 reads SGHRS; CDR2 reads YFSETQ. V was clipped by 4 bases and J by 4 bases, with 14 bases between them. The CDR3 runs 15 residues. CDR3 bases: TGCGCCAGCAGCAAAGAATCAGGGCTCACCGGGGAGCTGTTTTTT. This translates into CASSKESGLTGELFF. Using reference TRBV5-1 and TRBJ2-2 for the parts outside the CDR3, the full variable domain is KAGVTQTPRYLIKTRGQQVTLSCSPISGHRSVSWYQQTPGQGLQFLFEYFSETQRNKGNFPGRFSGRQFSNSRSEMNVSTLELGDSALYLCASSKESGLTGELFFGEGSRLTVL.